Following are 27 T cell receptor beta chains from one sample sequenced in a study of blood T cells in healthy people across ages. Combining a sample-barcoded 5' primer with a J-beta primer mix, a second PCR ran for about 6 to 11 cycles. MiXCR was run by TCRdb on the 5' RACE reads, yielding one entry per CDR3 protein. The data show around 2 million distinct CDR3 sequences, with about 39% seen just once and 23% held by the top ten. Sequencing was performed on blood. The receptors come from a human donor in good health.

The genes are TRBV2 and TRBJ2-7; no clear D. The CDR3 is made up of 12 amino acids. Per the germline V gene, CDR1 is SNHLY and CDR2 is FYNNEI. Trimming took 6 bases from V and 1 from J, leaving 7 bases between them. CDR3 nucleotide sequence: TGTGCCAGCAGGCCAGATTCCTACGAGCAGTACTTC. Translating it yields CASRPDSYEQYF.

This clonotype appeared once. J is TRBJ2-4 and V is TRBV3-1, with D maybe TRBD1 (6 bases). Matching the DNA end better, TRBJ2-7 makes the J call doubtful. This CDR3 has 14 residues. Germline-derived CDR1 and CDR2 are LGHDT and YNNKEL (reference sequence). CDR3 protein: CASSQQGTTYEQYF. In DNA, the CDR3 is TGTGCCAGCAGCCAACAGGGGACGACGTACGAGCAGTACTTC.

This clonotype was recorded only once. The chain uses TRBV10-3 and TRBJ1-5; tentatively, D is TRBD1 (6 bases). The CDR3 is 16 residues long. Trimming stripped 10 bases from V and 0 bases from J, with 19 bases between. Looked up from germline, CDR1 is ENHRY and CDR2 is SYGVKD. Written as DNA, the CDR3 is TGTGCCAGCAGCCCTAGGGCAGGGGATAGCAATCAGCCCCAGCATTTT. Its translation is CASSPRAGDSNQPQHF.

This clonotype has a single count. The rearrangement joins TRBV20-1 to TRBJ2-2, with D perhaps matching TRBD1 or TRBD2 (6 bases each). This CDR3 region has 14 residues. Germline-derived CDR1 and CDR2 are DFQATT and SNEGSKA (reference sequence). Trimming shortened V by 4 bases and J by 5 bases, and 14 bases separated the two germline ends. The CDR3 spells CSANADSGTGELFF. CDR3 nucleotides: TGCAGTGCTAACGCGGACAGCGGGACCGGGGAGCTGTTTTTT.

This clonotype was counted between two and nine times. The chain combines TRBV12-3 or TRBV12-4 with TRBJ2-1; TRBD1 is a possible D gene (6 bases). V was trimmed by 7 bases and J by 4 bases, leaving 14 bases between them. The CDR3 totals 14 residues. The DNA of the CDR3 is TGTGCCAGCACCCCAGGGGCTCTTTACAATGAGCAGTTCTTC. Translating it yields CASTPGALYNEQFF.

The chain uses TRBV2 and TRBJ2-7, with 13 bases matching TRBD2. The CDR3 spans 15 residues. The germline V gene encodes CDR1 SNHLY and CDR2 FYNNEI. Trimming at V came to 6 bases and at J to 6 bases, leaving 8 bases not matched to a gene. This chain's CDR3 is CASRPLAGGNGEQYF. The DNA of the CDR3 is TGTGCCAGCAGGCCACTAGCGGGGGGGAATGGCGAGCAGTACTTC.

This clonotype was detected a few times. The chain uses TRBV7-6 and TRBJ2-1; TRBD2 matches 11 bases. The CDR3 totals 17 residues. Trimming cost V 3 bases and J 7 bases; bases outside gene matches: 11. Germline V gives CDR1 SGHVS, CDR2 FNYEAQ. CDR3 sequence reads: CASSFRWLAGGINEQFF. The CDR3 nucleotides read TGTGCCAGCAGCTTTAGGTGGCTAGCGGGGGGTATTAATGAGCAGTTCTTC.

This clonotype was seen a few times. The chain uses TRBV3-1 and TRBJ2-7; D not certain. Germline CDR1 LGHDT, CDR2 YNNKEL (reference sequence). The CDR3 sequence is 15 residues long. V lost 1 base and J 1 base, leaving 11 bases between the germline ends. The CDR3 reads CASSQAPLMSYEQYF. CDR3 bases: TGTGCCAGCAGCCAAGCCCCCCTCATGTCCTACGAGCAGTACTTC.

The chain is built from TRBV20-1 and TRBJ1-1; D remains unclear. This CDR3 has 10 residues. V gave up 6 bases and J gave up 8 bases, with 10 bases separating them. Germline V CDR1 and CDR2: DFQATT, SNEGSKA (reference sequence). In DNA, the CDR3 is TGCAGTGCCAGCCTATCAGAAGCTTTCTTT. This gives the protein CSASLSEAFF.

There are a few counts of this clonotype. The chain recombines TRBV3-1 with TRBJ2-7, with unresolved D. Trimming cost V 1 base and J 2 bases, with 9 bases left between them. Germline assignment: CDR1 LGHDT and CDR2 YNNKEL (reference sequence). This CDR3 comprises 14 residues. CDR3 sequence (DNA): TGTGCCAGCAGCCAAGTTGCCGGTCCCTACGAGCAGTACTTC. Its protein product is CASSQVAGPYEQYF.

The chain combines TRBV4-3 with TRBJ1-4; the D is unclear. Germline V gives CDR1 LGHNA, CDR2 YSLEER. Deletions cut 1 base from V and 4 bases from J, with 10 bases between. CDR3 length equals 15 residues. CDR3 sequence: CASSQGLRSNEKLFF. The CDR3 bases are TGCGCCAGCAGCCAAGGGCTGAGGAGTAATGAAAAACTGTTTTTT.

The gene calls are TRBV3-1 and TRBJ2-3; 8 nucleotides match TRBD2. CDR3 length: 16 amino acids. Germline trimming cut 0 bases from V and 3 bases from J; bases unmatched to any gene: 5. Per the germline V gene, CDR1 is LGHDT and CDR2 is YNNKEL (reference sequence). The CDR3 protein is CASSQEQRGNTDTQYF. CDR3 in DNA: TGTGCCAGCAGCCAAGAACAGCGGGGGAATACAGATACGCAGTATTTT.

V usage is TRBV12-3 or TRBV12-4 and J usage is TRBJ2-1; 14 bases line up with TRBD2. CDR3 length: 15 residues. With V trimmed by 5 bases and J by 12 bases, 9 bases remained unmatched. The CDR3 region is CASSPRTSGGSVQFF. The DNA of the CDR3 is TGTGCCAGCAGTCCGCGGACTAGCGGGGGGTCGGTGCAGTTCTTC.

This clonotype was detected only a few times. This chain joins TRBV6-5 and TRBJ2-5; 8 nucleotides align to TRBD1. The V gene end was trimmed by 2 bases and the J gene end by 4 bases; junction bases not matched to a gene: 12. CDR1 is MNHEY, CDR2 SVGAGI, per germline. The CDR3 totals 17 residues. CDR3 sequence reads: CASSYPRPPGGGETQYF. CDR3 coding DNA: TGTGCCAGCAGTTACCCCCGCCCTCCAGGGGGCGGAGAGACCCAGTACTTC.

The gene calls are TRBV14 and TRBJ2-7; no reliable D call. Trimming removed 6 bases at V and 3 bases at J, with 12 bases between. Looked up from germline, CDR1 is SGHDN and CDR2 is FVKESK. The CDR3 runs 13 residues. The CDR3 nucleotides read TGTGCCAGCAGGCGAGGACCGAACTACGAGCAGTACTTC. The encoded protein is CASRRGPNYEQYF.

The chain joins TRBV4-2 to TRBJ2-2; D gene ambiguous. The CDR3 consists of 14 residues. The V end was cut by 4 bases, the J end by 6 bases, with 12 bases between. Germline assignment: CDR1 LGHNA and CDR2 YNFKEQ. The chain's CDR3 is CASSRVMGSGELFF. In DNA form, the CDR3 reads TGTGCCAGCAGCCGAGTGATGGGTTCCGGGGAGCTGTTTTTT.

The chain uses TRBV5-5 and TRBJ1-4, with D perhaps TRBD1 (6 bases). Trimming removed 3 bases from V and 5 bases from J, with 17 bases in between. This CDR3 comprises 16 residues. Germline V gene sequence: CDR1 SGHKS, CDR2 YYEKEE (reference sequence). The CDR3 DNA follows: TGTGCCAGCAGCTCGGCCCCGGGACACGGAAATGAAAAACTGTTTTTT. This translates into CASSSAPGHGNEKLFF.

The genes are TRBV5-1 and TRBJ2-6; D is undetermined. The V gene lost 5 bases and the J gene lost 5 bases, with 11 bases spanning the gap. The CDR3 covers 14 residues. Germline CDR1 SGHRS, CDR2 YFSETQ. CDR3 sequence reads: CASRGSSWANVLTF. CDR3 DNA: TGCGCCAGCAGAGGGTCTTCCTGGGCCAACGTCCTGACTTTC. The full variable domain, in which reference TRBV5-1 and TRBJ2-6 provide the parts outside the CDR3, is KAGVTQTPRYLIKTRGQQVTLSCSPISGHRSVSWYQQTPGQGLQFLFEYFSETQRNKGNFPGRFSGRQFSNSRSEMNVSTLELGDSALYLCASRGSSWANVLTFGAGSRLTVL.

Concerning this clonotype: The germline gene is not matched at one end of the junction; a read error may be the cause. The CDR3 DNA sequence: TGTACCAGCAGAATAGGGGTTCTTGGGCAGTACTTC. Translation gives CTSRIGVLGQYF. This rearrangement joins TRBV2 to TRBJ2-1; a possible D gene is TRBD1 (5 bases). The end of the DNA is better explained by TRBJ2-7, so the J call may be wrong. The CDR3 sequence is 12 residues long. Per the germline V gene, CDR1 is SNHLY and CDR2 is FYNNEI.

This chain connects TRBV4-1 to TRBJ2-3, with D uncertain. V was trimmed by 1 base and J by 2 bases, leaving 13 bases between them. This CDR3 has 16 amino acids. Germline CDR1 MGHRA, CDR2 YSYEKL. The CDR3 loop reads CASSQVRSFHTDTQYF. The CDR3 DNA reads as TGCGCCAGCAGCCAAGTTCGGTCCTTCCACACAGATACGCAGTATTTT.

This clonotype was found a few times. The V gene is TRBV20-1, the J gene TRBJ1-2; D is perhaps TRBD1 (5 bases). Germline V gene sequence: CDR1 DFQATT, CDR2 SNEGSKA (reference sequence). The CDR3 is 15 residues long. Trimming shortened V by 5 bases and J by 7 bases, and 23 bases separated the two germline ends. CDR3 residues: CSASGNPGVKSGYTF. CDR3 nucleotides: TGCAGTGCTTCCGGTAACCCGGGGGTTAAAAGTGGCTACACCTTC.

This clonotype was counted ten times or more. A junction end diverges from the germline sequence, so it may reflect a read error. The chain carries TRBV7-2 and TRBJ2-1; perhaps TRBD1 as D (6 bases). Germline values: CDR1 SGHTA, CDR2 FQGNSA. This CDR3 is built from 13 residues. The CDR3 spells CASSRGRYNEQFF. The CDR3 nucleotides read TGCGCCAGCAGTAGGGGGAGATACAATGAGCAGTTCTTC.

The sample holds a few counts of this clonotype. The CDR3 here is CSARGDFEQYF. CDR3 coding DNA: TGCAGTGCTAGAGGGGACTTCGAGCAGTACTTC. This chain joins TRBV20-1 and TRBJ2-7, with a possible D match to TRBD2 (6 bases). This CDR3 is built from 11 residues. Germline values: CDR1 DFQATT, CDR2 SNEGSKA (reference sequence). V was clipped by 1 base and J by 6 bases, with 7 bases between them.

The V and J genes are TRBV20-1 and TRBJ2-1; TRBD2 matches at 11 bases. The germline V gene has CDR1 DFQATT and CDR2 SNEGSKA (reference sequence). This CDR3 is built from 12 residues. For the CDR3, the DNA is TGCAGGGGAACTAGCGGGGGTTGGGAGCAGTTCTTC. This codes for CRGTSGGWEQFF.

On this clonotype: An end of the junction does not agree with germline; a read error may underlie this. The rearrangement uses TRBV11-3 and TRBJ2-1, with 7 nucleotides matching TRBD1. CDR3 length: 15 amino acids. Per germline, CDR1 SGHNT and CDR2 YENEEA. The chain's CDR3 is CANSSLTGVSSEQFF. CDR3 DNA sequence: TGTGCCAACAGCTCCTTAACAGGGGTTTCCAGTGAGCAGTTCTTC.

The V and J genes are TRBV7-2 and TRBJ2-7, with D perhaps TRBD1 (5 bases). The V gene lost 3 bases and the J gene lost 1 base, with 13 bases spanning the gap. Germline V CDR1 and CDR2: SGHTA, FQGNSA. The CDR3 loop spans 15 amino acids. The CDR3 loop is CASSFGAVPSYEQYF. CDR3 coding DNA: TGTGCCAGCAGCTTTGGGGCGGTTCCGTCCTACGAGCAGTACTTC.

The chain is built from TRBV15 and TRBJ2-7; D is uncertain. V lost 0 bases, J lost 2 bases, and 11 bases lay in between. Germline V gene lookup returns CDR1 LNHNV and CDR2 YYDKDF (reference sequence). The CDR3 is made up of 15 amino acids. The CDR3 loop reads CATSRETSQAYEQYF. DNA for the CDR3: TGTGCCACCAGCAGAGAGACTTCTCAGGCCTACGAGCAGTACTTC.